The entry below gives a single TCR beta chain sequence along with its context. Its specificity is unknown. Looked up from germline, CDR1 is MDHEN and CDR2 is SYDVKM. The CDR3 has 15 residues. With 3 bases removed from V and 0 bases from J, the gap between germline ends came to 9 bases. The source of the sample is a study of T cell responses to AZD1222 COVID-19 vaccine. The data were produced by immunoSEQ multiplex PCR, yet TCRdb's version contains in-frame clones alone and is incomplete. The table lists around 180,000 clones, more than 75% of them singletons. General observations from the study: Females made up more of the donors, who were largely white British, and clonal diversity may have come out too low.

This sequence was found in an adult who received the AZD1222 COVID-19 vaccine. The material was peripheral blood, obtained 28 days after the second AZD1222 dose. The V and J genes are TRBV28 and TRBJ2-4; possibly TRBD1 or TRBD2 for D (5 bases each). CDR3 nucleotides: TGTGCCAGCAGTTTTGTGGGGGTAGCCAAAAACATTCAGTACTTC. It yields the protein CASSFVGVAKNIQYF. The variable domain in full, completed from reference TRBV28 and TRBJ2-4, reads DVKVTQSSRYLVKRTGEKVFLECVQDMDHENMFWYRQDPGLGLRLIYFSYDVKMKEKGDIPEGYSVSREKKERFSLILESASTNQTSMYLCASSFVGVAKNIQYFGAGTRLSVL.